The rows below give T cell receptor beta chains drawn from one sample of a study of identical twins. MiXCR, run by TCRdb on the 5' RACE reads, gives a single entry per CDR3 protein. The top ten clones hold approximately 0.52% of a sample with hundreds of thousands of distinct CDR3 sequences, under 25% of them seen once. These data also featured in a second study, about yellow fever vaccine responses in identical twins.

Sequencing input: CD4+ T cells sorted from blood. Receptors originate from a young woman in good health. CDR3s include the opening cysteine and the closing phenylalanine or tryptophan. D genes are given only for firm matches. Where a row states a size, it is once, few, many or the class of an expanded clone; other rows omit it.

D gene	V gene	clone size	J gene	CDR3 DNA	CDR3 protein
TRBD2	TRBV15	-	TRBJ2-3	TGTGCCACCAGCAGAGAGAGGAGCGGGAGGGCAGATACGCAGTATTTT	CATSRERSGRADTQYF
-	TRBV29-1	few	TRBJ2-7	TGCAGCGTTTCCTTCTCGGGTTTATCCTACGAGCAGTACTTC	CSVSFSGLSYEQYF
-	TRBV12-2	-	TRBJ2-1	TGTGCAAGTCGCTTAGGACGGGGAAATGAGCAGTTCTTC	CASRLGRGNEQFF
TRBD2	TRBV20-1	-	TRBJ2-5	TGCAGTGCTAGAGGGGGGGGAGCAGAGACCCAGTACTTC	CSARGGGAETQYF
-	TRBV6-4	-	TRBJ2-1	TGTGCCAGCAGTGACTCGGCCAGGAATGAGCAGTTCTTC	CASSDSARNEQFF
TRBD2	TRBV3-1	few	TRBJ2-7	TGTGCCAGCAGCCCGGGACTAGCGGGAACCTCTTCTTACGAGCAGTACTTC	CASSPGLAGTSSYEQYF
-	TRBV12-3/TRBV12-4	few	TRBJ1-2	TGTGCCAGCAGTCCAGCGTTGACCTTC	CASSPALTF
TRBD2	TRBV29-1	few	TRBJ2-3	TGCAGCGTTGAGAGCGGGAGGGCCCGAGATACGCAGTATTTT	CSVESGRARDTQYF
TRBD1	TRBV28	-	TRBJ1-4	TGTGCCAGCAGTTTTACAGGGGGGACTAATGAAAAACTGTTTTTT	CASSFTGGTNEKLFF
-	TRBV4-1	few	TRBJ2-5	TGCGCCAGCAGCCCAGTTAGTTTAGACCAAGAGACCCAGTACTTC	CASSPVSLDQETQYF
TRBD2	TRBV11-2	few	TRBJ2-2	TGTGCCAGCAGCTTACAGGGACTAGCGGCCTTCTCCGGGGAGCTGTTTTTT	CASSLQGLAAFSGELFF
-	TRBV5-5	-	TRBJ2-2	TGTGCCAGCAGACTGGGGGTGGCCGCGAACACCGGGGAGCTGTTTTTT	CASRLGVAANTGELFF
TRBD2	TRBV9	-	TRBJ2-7	TGTGCCAGCAGCGTAGCTAGCGGGAGTAGCAAGCAGTACTTC	CASSVASGSSKQYF
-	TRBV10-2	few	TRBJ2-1	TGCGCCAGCAGTGAGTCCCAGACTAGTCACACGTTCTTC	CASSESQTSHTFF
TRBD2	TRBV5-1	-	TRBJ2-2	TGCGCCAGCAGCTCGCCGGGACTAGCGGGGACGACGAACACCGGGGAGCTGTTTTTT	CASSSPGLAGTTNTGELFF
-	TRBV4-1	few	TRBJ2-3	TGCGCCAGCAGCCCAGGGGCCACCCGAGGTGCAGATACGCAGTATTTT	CASSPGATRGADTQYF
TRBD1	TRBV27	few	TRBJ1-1	TGTGCCAGCAGTTCCTACAGGGGGCCAGGACTAGCTGAAGCTTTCTTT	CASSSYRGPGLAEAFF
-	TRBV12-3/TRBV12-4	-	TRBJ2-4	TGTGCCAGCAGTCTCGTCAGGGTGAAAAACATTCAGTACTTC	CASSLVRVKNIQYF
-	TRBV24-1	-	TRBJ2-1	TGTGCCACCAGTGATCCGGCAGGTGGGAATGAGCAGTTCTTC	CATSDPAGGNEQFF
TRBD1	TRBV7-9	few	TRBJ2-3	TGTGCCAGCAGCTTTCCGGGACAGTCCGAGTATTTT	CASSFPGQSEYF
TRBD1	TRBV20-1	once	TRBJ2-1	TGCAGTGCTAGTCCCCGGACAGGGAGGTCCTACAATGAGCAGTTCTTC	CSASPRTGRSYNEQFF
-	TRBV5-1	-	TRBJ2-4	TGCGCCAGCAGCCCGGGGTCCGTGGGGGACATTCAGTACTTC	CASSPGSVGDIQYF
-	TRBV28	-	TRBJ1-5	TGTGCCAGCAGTTTCTATCTCGGACAGCAAGGCAATCAGCCCCAGCATTTT	CASSFYLGQQGNQPQHF
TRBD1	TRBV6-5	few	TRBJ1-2	TGTGCCAGCACCGACACCTCGACAGGGAACTATGGCTACACCTTC	CASTDTSTGNYGYTF
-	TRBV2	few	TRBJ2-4	TGTGCCAGCAGTTCGGAGTTCGGGGCCAAAAACATTCAGTACTTC	CASSSEFGAKNIQYF
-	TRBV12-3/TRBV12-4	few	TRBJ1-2	TGTGCCAGCAGACAGGACACCGACTACACCTTC	CASRQDTDYTF
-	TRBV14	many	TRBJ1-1	TGTGCCAGCAGCCAATTCGAACGCCCGGGAGCTTTCTTT	CASSQFERPGAFF
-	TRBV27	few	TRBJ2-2	TGTGCCAGCAACAGTCGACAGGAGGTAACCGGGGAGCTGTTTTTT	CASNSRQEVTGELFF
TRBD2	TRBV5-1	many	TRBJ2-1	TGCGCCAGCAGCTTACGTTCAGGACTAGCGGGAGGCGAAAGGAATGAGCAGTTCTTC	CASSLRSGLAGGERNEQFF
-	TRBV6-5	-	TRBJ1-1	TGTGCCAGCAGTTTCGGTTTCTCTGAAGCTTTCTTT	CASSFGFSEAFF
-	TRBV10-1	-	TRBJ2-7	TGCGCCAGCAGCCGTAACAGGGCCGGTGGATACGAGCAGTACTTC	CASSRNRAGGYEQYF
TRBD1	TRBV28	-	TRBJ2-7	TGTGCCAGCAGTTTCAGCCGACAGGGGGCTAAGTACGAGCAGTACTTC	CASSFSRQGAKYEQYF
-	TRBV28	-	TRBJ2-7	TGTGCCAGCAGTTTGATGAAAAATCCCCCGAGCTCCTACGAGCAGTACTTC	CASSLMKNPPSSYEQYF
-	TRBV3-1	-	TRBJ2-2	TGTGCCAGCAGCCCCGAGTACGGGGGACGGACCGGGGAGCTGTTTTTT	CASSPEYGGRTGELFF
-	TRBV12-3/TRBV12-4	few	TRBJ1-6	TGTGCCAGCAATTACAGGGTTGGAAATTCACCCCTCCACTTT	CASNYRVGNSPLHF
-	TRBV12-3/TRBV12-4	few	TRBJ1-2	TGTGCCAGCAGTTTTGGGCAGGGGATAGGCTACACCTTC	CASSFGQGIGYTF
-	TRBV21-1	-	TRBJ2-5	TGTGCCAGTTTTACCGGGACTCCAGAGACCCAGTACTTC	CASFTGTPETQYF
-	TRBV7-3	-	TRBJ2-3	TGTGCCAGCAGCTCGGCTAGCCCGAGGGGGGACACAGATACGCAGTATTTT	CASSSASPRGDTDTQYF
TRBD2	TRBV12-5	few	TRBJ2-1	TGTGCTAGTGGATCGCATGCCGGGACTAGCGGGAGGGCTCTGGGGGACAATGAGCAGTTCTTC	CASGSHAGTSGRALGDNEQFF
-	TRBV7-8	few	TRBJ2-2	TGTGCCAGCAGCTCACGCGCAGGAGCAGTGGGCACCGGGGAGCTGTTTTTT	CASSSRAGAVGTGELFF
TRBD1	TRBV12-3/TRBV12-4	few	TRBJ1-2	TGTGCCAGCAGTTTAAGTCTGGGACAGTCTGGCTACACCTTC	CASSLSLGQSGYTF
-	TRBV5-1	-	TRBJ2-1	TGCGCCAGCACCACCTCCGGGACCAACAATGAGCAGTTCTTC	CASTTSGTNNEQFF
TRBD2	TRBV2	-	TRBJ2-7	TGTGCCAGCAGTGAGATTAGCGGGAGCGGGTACGAGCAGTACTTC	CASSEISGSGYEQYF
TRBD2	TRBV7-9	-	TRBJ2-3	TGTGCCAGCAGCTTAGAAGGACTAGCGTTAGATACGCAGTATTTT	CASSLEGLALDTQYF
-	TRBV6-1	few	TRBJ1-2	TGTGCCAGCAGTGAAGGGGGTGGCTACACCTTC	CASSEGGGYTF
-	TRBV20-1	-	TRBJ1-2	TGCAGTGCTAGAGGAGGGAACTATGGCTACACCTTC	CSARGGNYGYTF
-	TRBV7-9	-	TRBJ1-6	TGTGCCAGCAGCGCCATCTCAGGGTCCCGTTCACCCCTCCACTTT	CASSAISGSRSPLHF
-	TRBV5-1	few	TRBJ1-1	TGCGCCAGCAGCTTGCAGAATATGCTTGAAGCTTTCTTT	CASSLQNMLEAFF
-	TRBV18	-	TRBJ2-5	TGTGCCAGCTGTCAAGGGAATAGCGGCAGACAAGAGACCCAGTACTTC	CASCQGNSGRQETQYF
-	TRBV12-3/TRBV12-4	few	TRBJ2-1	TGTGCCAGCAGTTTATGGTTCAATGAGCAGTTCTTC	CASSLWFNEQFF
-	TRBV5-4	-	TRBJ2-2	TGTGCCAGCAGCTTGGGGACTCTTCCCACCGGGGAGCTGTTTTTT	CASSLGTLPTGELFF
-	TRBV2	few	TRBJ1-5	TGTGCCAGCAGTGAAGGGGTCAGTTTTCAGCCCCAGCATTTT	CASSEGVSFQPQHF
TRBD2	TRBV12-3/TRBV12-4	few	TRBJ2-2	TGTGCCAGCAGCACATTTAGCGGGAGGGCGACCGGGGAGCTGTTTTTT	CASSTFSGRATGELFF
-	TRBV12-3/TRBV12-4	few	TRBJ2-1	TGTGCCAGCAGTTACGGTCGGGGTGAGCAGTTCTTC	CASSYGRGEQFF
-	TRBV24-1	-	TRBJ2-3	TGTGCCACCAGTGACATACGAAGCACAGATACGCAGTATTTT	CATSDIRSTDTQYF
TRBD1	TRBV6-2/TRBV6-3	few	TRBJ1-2	TGTGCCAGCAGTACAACCACCGGGACAGTCACTAACTATGGCTACACCTTC	CASSTTTGTVTNYGYTF